These 23 T cell receptor beta chains came from one sample sequenced in a study of Ad26.COV2.S vaccination and SARS-CoV-2 variants. The assay was immunoSEQ multiplex PCR, and TCRdb's table has in-frame clones only and misses some. The sample lists 85,000 to 95,000 clones; about four fifths were seen once. Material: peripheral blood, obtained after recovery from COVID-19. Receptor source: a human donor who had recovered from COVID-19.

The chain recombines TRBV11-3 with TRBJ1-1, with 7 bases that match TRBD1. The CDR3 runs to 16 residues. The V and J ends lost 4 bases and 0 bases, in that order; junction bases with no gene match: 8. From germline, CDR1 is SGHNT and CDR2 YENEEA. The CDR3 loop reads CASSSQGWGMNTEAFF. CDR3 DNA: TGTGCCAGCAGCTCACAGGGGTGGGGCATGAACACTGAAGCTTTCTTT.

The rearrangement uses TRBV12-3 or TRBV12-4 and TRBJ2-7, with D possibly matching TRBD1 (6 bases). The V and J ends lost 3 bases and 3 bases respectively, with 9 bases between them. The CDR3 extends over 13 amino acids. CDR3 bases: TGTGCCAGCAGTTTCTTCAGGGGCTACGAGCAGTACTTC. It translates to CASSFFRGYEQYF.

This chain uses TRBV11-2 with TRBJ2-7; 9 bases map to TRBD1. CDR3 size: 15 residues. The V segment lost 3 bases and the J segment 3 bases; nucleotides outside the gene matches: 6. Germline CDR1 reads SGHAT; CDR2 reads FQNNGV. The CDR3 region is CASSLAGQGVYEQYF. CDR3 coding DNA: TGTGCCAGCAGCTTGGCGGGACAGGGAGTCTACGAGCAGTACTTC.

The rearrangement links TRBV28 to TRBJ2-3; D is unresolved. CDR1 is MDHEN, CDR2 SYDVKM, per germline. V was shortened by 5 bases and J by 0 bases, with 6 bases between the two germline ends. The CDR3 loop spans 13 amino acids. The CDR3 nucleotides read TGTGCCAGCAGTGTACTAAGCACAGATACGCAGTATTTT. This codes for CASSVLSTDTQYF.

This clone was counted between two and nine times. This sequence joins TRBV11-3 and TRBJ2-2, with 9 positions matching TRBD1. Germline V gives CDR1 SGHNT, CDR2 YENEEA. The junction had 5 bases not matched to a gene; V was cut back by 5 bases and J by 4 bases. The CDR3 consists of 15 residues. CDR3 residues: CASSQTGGSTGELFF. The CDR3 DNA is TGTGCCAGCAGCCAGACAGGGGGAAGCACCGGGGAGCTGTTTTTT.

The chain links TRBV12-5 to TRBJ2-1; 7 bases are a match to TRBD2. Germline loops: CDR1 LGHNT, CDR2 FRNRAP. The junction had 10 bases not matched to a gene; V was cut back by 6 bases and J by 5 bases. There are 15 residues in the CDR3. CDR3 sequence reads: CASGPRLASDNEQFF. DNA of the CDR3: TGTGCTAGTGGCCCTAGACTAGCATCGGACAATGAGCAGTTCTTC.

The chain carries TRBV19 and TRBJ1-1; TRBD1 aligns across 7 bases. Germline CDR1 reads LNHDA; CDR2 reads SQIVND (reference sequence). J was trimmed by 4 bases and V by 5 bases; bases with no gene match: 7. The CDR3 covers 14 residues. CDR3 amino acids: CASSPWTGGTEAFF. The CDR3 DNA reads as TGTGCCAGTAGTCCGTGGACAGGCGGCACTGAAGCTTTCTTT. Drawing the rest from reference TRBV19 and TRBJ1-1, the complete variable domain is DGGITQSPKYLFRKEGQNVTLSCEQNLNHDAMYWYRQDPGQGLRLIYYSQIVNDFQKGDIAEGYSVSREKKESFPLTVTSAQKNPTAFYLCASSPWTGGTEAFFGQGTRLTVV.

CDR3 coding DNA: TGTGCCAGCAGTTTGTTACGCTACGAGCAGTACTTC. Translating it yields CASSLLRYEQYF. The V call is TRBV12-3 or TRBV12-4, the J call TRBJ2-7; D is uncertain. This CDR3 spans 12 amino acids. Trimming stripped 3 bases from V and 3 bases from J, with 6 bases between.

In its sample, this clone was seen once. The chain uses TRBV2 and TRBJ2-3; D remains unclear. CDR3 length equals 14 residues. Germline V gene sequence: CDR1 SNHLY, CDR2 FYNNEI. Between the trimmed V and J ends, which lost 4 bases and 1 base, there was a span of 9 bases. This CDR3 reads CASSGNDRTDTQYF. Written as DNA, the CDR3 is TGTGCCAGCAGTGGGAACGACCGCACAGATACGCAGTATTTT. The entire variable domain, with the rest obtained from reference TRBV2 and TRBJ2-3, is as follows: EPEVTQTPSHQVTQMGQEVILRCVPISNHLYFYWYRQILGQKVEFLVSFYNNEISEKSEIFDDQFSVERPDGSNFTLKIRSTKLEDSAMYFCASSGNDRTDTQYFGPGTRLTVL.

The V call is TRBV27, the J call TRBJ1-2; D is possibly TRBD1 (5 bases). V gave up 8 bases and J gave up 8 bases, with 21 bases separating them. This CDR3 comprises 14 residues. From germline, CDR1 is MNHEY and CDR2 SMNVEV (reference sequence). The CDR3 sequence is CASYSRSGAGGYTF. The CDR3 bases are TGTGCCAGCTATTCGAGGAGTGGGGCTGGAGGCTACACCTTC.

V usage is TRBV27 and J usage is TRBJ2-7; 7 bases are a match to TRBD1. CDR1 and CDR2 (germline): MNHEY, SMNVEV (reference sequence). J lost 4 bases, V lost 6 bases, and 12 bases had no gene match. The CDR3 covers 15 residues. In nucleotides, the CDR3 is TGTGCCAGCAGCGCTCCGGGACAGCCCCCTTACGAGCAGTACTTC. Amino acids: CASSAPGQPPYEQYF.

The CDR3 protein is CASSQASVSYEQYF. The CDR3 DNA sequence: TGCGCCAGCAGCCAAGCCAGCGTCTCCTACGAGCAGTACTTC. The J gene is TRBJ2-7, the V gene TRBV4-3; no clear D. The CDR3 covers 14 residues. Trimming stripped 1 base from V and 0 bases from J, with 7 bases between. Germline lookup yields CDR1 LGHNA and CDR2 YSLEER.

The rearrangement joins TRBV7-3 to TRBJ2-5, with a weak D call TRBD2 (5 bases). Trimming shortened V by 5 bases and J by 5 bases, and 12 bases separated the two germline ends. The V gene's germline CDR1 is SGHTA and CDR2 FQGTGA. The CDR3 is made up of 13 amino acids. The CDR3 here is CASSRSEEETQYF. CDR3 DNA sequence: TGTGCCAGCAGCCGATCGGAGGAGGAGACCCAGTACTTC.

The rearrangement links TRBV5-1 to TRBJ1-2; no reliable D call. CDR3 length: 14 amino acids. Trimming removed 0 bases from V and 6 bases from J, with 12 bases in between. Germline V gene data show CDR1 as SGHRS and CDR2 as YFSETQ. The DNA of the CDR3 is TGCGCCAGCAGCTTGGGGGGAAGGAAGAATGGCTACACCTTC. It is translated as CASSLGGRKNGYTF.

This chain links TRBV20-1 with TRBJ2-7; possible D gene TRBD2, 6 bases. This CDR3 has 10 residues. V lost 6 bases, J lost 9 bases, and 12 bases lay in between. Germline V lookup: CDR1 DFQATT, CDR2 SNEGSKA (reference sequence). CDR3 region: CSARLVWQYF. CDR3 sequence (DNA): TGCAGTGCCCGACTAGTTTGGCAGTACTTC.

This clone was counted between two and nine times. This sequence joins TRBV5-4 and TRBJ1-3, with 8 bases fitting TRBD1. V trimming: 3 bases; J trimming: 3 bases; junction bases outside the gene matches: 14. CDR1 is SGHNT, CDR2 YYREEE, per germline (reference sequence). The CDR3 has 18 amino acids. The DNA of the CDR3 is TGTGCCAGCAGCTCAGTACGTACGGACAGGGTACTTGGAAACACCATATATTTT. Translation: CASSSVRTDRVLGNTIYF.

The rearrangement joins TRBV24-1 to TRBJ1-5; D gene uncertain. The CDR3 contains 13 residues. Between the trimmed V and J ends, which lost 9 bases and 2 bases, there was a span of 10 bases. Germline CDR1 KGHDR, CDR2 SFDVKD. The CDR3 reads CATRPGRNQPQHF. The CDR3 DNA sequence: TGTGCCACCCGACCGGGCCGCAATCAGCCCCAGCATTTT.

V usage is TRBV28 and J usage is TRBJ1-2; possible D gene TRBD1, 5 bases. Germline V gene data show CDR1 as MDHEN and CDR2 as SYDVKM. This CDR3 comprises 14 residues. V dropped 7 bases and J dropped 4 bases, with 16 bases sitting between them. This CDR3 reads CASMQDKSPYGYTF. CDR3 DNA sequence: TGTGCCAGCATGCAGGACAAGTCACCCTATGGCTACACCTTC.

The chain joins TRBV4-3 to TRBJ2-7; unclear D gene. Germline CDR1 is LGHNA and CDR2 is YSLEER. CDR3 length: 14 amino acids. Trimming shortened V by 0 bases and J by 2 bases, and 8 bases separated the two germline ends. In DNA, the CDR3 is TGCGCCAGCAGCCAAGAACTTTTCGCCTACGAGCAGTACTTC. Its translation: CASSQELFAYEQYF.

The gene calls are TRBV4-1 and TRBJ2-7; 7 bases are shared with TRBD2. The CDR3 is made up of 16 amino acids. V lost 1 base and J lost 2; bases outside the gene matches: 8. The V gene's germline CDR1 is MGHRA and CDR2 YSYEKL. CDR3: CASSQAGKRETYEQYF. The CDR3 DNA follows: TGCGCCAGCAGCCAAGCAGGAAAGCGGGAAACCTACGAGCAGTACTTC.

This sequence joins TRBV4-1 and TRBJ1-1, with a weak D call TRBD1 (5 bases). V was cut by 0 bases and J by 0 bases, with 5 bases left in between. The CDR3 is 14 amino acids. CDR1 and CDR2 from the germline V gene are MGHRA and YSYEKL. The CDR3 DNA sequence: TGCGCCAGCAGCCAAGAGGGGCTGAACACTGAAGCTTTCTTT. It translates to CASSQEGLNTEAFF.

This rearrangement joins TRBV28 to TRBJ2-6; tentatively, D is TRBD1 or TRBD2 (5 bases each). This CDR3 is 18 amino acids long. Germline CDR1 and CDR2: MDHEN and SYDVKM. Trimming took 5 bases from V and 0 from J, leaving 17 bases between them. DNA for the CDR3: TGTGCCAGCAGTGAAGGCGGGCAGGGCGCCTCTGGGGCCAACGTCCTGACTTTC. Translating it yields CASSEGGQGASGANVLTF.

The chain is built from TRBV5-1 and TRBJ2-6; no definite D call. V lost 10 bases and J lost 0, with 14 bases in between. CDR1 SGHRS and CDR2 YFSETQ come from the germline V gene. This CDR3 has 15 residues. The CDR3 spells CASGSPNSGANVLTF. The CDR3 region has the DNA TGCGCCTCGGGCAGTCCAAACTCTGGGGCCAACGTCCTGACTTTC.